The T cell receptor beta chain described here comes from a study of T cell responses to AZD1222 COVID-19 vaccine. The CDR3 extends over 14 amino acids. From germline, CDR1 is KGHSH and CDR2 LQKENI. Libraries were prepared by immunoSEQ multiplex PCR; TCRdb keeps only in-frame clonotypes and omits some of them. Of some 70,000 clones in the sample, about four fifths were seen once. Broader study findings: Vaccination with two AZD1222 doses was followed by a rise in Spike-specific TCR breadth and depth.

With respect to this clone: Its antigen remains unidentified. Germline is not matched at one junction end, which may reflect a read error.

This clonotype originated in an adult who received the AZD1222 COVID-19 vaccine. The sequenced sample was peripheral blood, obtained 28 days after the second AZD1222 dose. V is TRBV18 and J is TRBJ2-5, with 8 bases lining up with TRBD2. This CDR3 reads CANSLTGGKETQYF. For the CDR3, the DNA is TGTGCCAACTCACTAACGGGGGGGAAAGAGACCCAGTACTTC.